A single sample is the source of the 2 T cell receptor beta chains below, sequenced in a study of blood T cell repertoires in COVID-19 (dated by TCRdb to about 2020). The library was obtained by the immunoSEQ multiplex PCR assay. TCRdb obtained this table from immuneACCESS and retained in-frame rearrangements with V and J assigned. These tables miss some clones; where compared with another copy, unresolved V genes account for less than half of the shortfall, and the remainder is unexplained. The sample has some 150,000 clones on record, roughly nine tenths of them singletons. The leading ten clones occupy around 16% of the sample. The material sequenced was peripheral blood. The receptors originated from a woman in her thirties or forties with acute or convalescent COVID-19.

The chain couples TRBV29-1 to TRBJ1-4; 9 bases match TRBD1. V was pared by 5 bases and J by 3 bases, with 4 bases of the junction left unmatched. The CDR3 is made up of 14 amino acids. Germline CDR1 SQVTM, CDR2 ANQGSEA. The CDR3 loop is CSVMDRGSNEKLFF. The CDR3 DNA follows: TGCAGCGTTATGGACAGGGGTTCTAATGAAAAACTGTTTTTT.

The CDR3 nucleotides are TGTGCCATCAGTCTAGCGGGGGTCGGCGAGCAGTACTTC. Translation: CAISLAGVGEQYF. The J gene is TRBJ2-7, the V gene TRBV10-3; 10 nucleotides line up with TRBD2. V shed 5 bases and J 6 bases; nucleotides not matched to a gene: 4. This CDR3 has 13 residues. Germline CDR1 is ENHRY and CDR2 is SYGVKD.